This is a list of T cell receptor beta chains from one sample in a study of CD8 T cells in ankylosing spondylitis. MiXCR, applied by TCRdb to the 5' RACE reads, yields one record per CDR3 protein. The sample includes 750,000 to 850,000 distinct CDR3 sequences, approximately 12% seen only once; the top ten take just over 0.5%. Sequenced input: blood, either unsorted or a sorted T cell fraction (not recorded which). The receptor set was obtained from a male donor with ankylosing spondylitis. Each CDR3 is given with its conserved first and last residue. D genes are given only for firm matches. The size field is filled for only some rows; it gives once, few, many or a size class.

DNA: TGCAGCGTTGATAGCAGGGGCACTGAAGCTTTCTTT
CDR3: CSVDSRGTEAFF
J: TRBJ1-1
size: few
D: NA
V: TRBV29-1

DNA: TGTGCCAGCAGTCTTGCCAGGAGCCCCCACGGCTACACCTTC
CDR3: CASSLARSPHGYTF
J: TRBJ1-2
size: NA
D: NA
V: TRBV28

DNA: TGCAGTGCTAGGTGGCAGGGGACGCAGACCCAGTACTTC
CDR3: CSARWQGTQTQYF
J: TRBJ2-5
size: NA
D: NA
V: TRBV20-1

DNA: TGTGCCAGCAGCTCGGGACAGGGGGCCATCGGGGAGCTGTTTTTT
CDR3: CASSSGQGAIGELFF
J: TRBJ2-2
size: NA
D: TRBD1
V: TRBV5-4

DNA: TGTGCCAGCAGAATAGCGGGAGGCACCGGGGAGCTGTTTTTT
CDR3: CASRIAGGTGELFF
J: TRBJ2-2
size: many
D: TRBD2
V: TRBV6-1

DNA: TGCAGTGCTAGGTCCCAGGATACGCAGTATTTT
CDR3: CSARSQDTQYF
J: TRBJ2-3
size: few
D: NA
V: TRBV20-1

DNA: TGTGCCACCAGTGATTTTGGGGGGGACCAAGAGACCCAGTACTTC
CDR3: CATSDFGGDQETQYF
J: TRBJ2-5
size: NA
D: TRBD2
V: TRBV24-1

DNA: TGTGCCAGCAGCTTATCCGGGTGGTCTGGCTACACCTTC
CDR3: CASSLSGWSGYTF
J: TRBJ1-2
size: NA
D: NA
V: TRBV7-9

DNA: TGTGCCATCAGTGAGCTGGCAGGGAATCAGCCCCAGCATTTT
CDR3: CAISELAGNQPQHF
J: TRBJ1-5
size: NA
D: NA
V: TRBV10-3

DNA: TGTGCCAGCAGGCCGGGACAGCGTGAAGAGACCCAGTACTTC
CDR3: CASRPGQREETQYF
J: TRBJ2-5
size: many
D: TRBD1
V: TRBV12-3/TRBV12-4

DNA: TGTGCCAGCAGTGACACCTTGGGCAGTAACTATGGCTACACCTTC
CDR3: CASSDTLGSNYGYTF
J: TRBJ1-2
size: few
D: NA
V: TRBV25-1

DNA: TGCAGCACACGCGCACCTTCAGAGACCCAGTACTTC
CDR3: CSTRAPSETQYF
J: TRBJ2-5
size: NA
D: NA
V: TRBV29-1

DNA: TGCAGCGTTACTACTAGCGGTAGAAGCACAGATACGCAGTATTTT
CDR3: CSVTTSGRSTDTQYF
J: TRBJ2-3
size: many
D: TRBD2
V: TRBV29-1

DNA: TGTGCCAGCAGCTTATCCTCCTCGTTGGGGGGGAACACCGGGGAGCTGTTTTTT
CDR3: CASSLSSSLGGNTGELFF
J: TRBJ2-2
size: few
D: NA
V: TRBV7-3

DNA: TGCGCCAGCAGCTTGAGGGACGGCTCATGGGAGACCCAGTACTTC
CDR3: CASSLRDGSWETQYF
J: TRBJ2-5
size: few
D: NA
V: TRBV5-1

DNA: TGCAGTGCTAAGGTGGGACACTACGAGCAGTACTTC
CDR3: CSAKVGHYEQYF
J: TRBJ2-7
size: few
D: NA
V: TRBV20-1

DNA: TGCAGTGCTAGAGTCTGGGGGCGAGGCACTGAAGCTTTCTTT
CDR3: CSARVWGRGTEAFF
J: TRBJ1-1
size: NA
D: NA
V: TRBV20-1

DNA: TGCAGTGCCAACGACCGGGGCACTAATGAAAAACTGTTTTTT
CDR3: CSANDRGTNEKLFF
J: TRBJ1-4
size: NA
D: NA
V: TRBV20-1

DNA: TGTGCCAGCAGTAACCCCGGGACAGGGGCGACTTATGGCTACACCTTC
CDR3: CASSNPGTGATYGYTF
J: TRBJ1-2
size: NA
D: TRBD1
V: TRBV6-5

DNA: TGTGCCAGCAGCGGACGACTAGCGGGGTTAAATGAGCAGTTCTTC
CDR3: CASSGRLAGLNEQFF
J: TRBJ2-1
size: NA
D: TRBD2
V: TRBV3-1

DNA: TGTGCCAGCAGCCAAGCGGAGGGGCCCCTCTATGGCTACACCTTC
CDR3: CASSQAEGPLYGYTF
J: TRBJ1-2
size: few
D: NA
V: TRBV4-2

DNA: TGTGCCAGCAGTTCCCAATCAGGCGCAGTACCCTACGAGCAGTACTTC
CDR3: CASSSQSGAVPYEQYF
J: TRBJ2-7
size: NA
D: NA
V: TRBV7-6

DNA: TGCAGTGCACGGGAGACAGGGCTCTACTATGGCTACACCTTC
CDR3: CSARETGLYYGYTF
J: TRBJ1-2
size: NA
D: TRBD1
V: TRBV20-1

DNA: TGTGCCAGCAGTATCCCCCAAGAGACCCAGTACTTC
CDR3: CASSIPQETQYF
J: TRBJ2-5
size: NA
D: NA
V: TRBV28

DNA: TGTGCCAGCAGTTACCCCGGACAGGCCGCCTCCTACGAGCAGTACTTC
CDR3: CASSYPGQAASYEQYF
J: TRBJ2-7
size: many
D: TRBD1
V: TRBV6-2/TRBV6-3

DNA: TGCAGTGCTAGAGATGGGGCAATACAGGGAAGCCCCTACAATGAGCAGTTCTTC
CDR3: CSARDGAIQGSPYNEQFF
J: TRBJ2-1
size: NA
D: NA
V: TRBV20-1

DNA: TGCAGGAAGAGTACCGGGGAGCTGTTTTTT
CDR3: CRKSTGELFF
J: TRBJ2-2
size: few
D: NA
V: TRBV29-1

DNA: TGTGCCAGCAGTCATCGGGACCGAGGAGGCTACACCTTC
CDR3: CASSHRDRGGYTF
J: TRBJ1-2
size: few
D: NA
V: TRBV6-1

DNA: TGCGCCAGTACAAGCGGGACTAGCACAGATACGCAGTATTTT
CDR3: CASTSGTSTDTQYF
J: TRBJ2-3
size: many
D: TRBD2
V: TRBV5-1

DNA: TGTGCCAGCAGCTTAGAGGGGACTATCTACAATGAGCAGTTCTTC
CDR3: CASSLEGTIYNEQFF
J: TRBJ2-1
size: few
D: TRBD2
V: TRBV11-3

DNA: TGTGCCAGCTCATCCCAGAAGAGTGAAGCTTTCTTT
CDR3: CASSSQKSEAFF
J: TRBJ1-1
size: NA
D: NA
V: TRBV18

DNA: TGCAGTGCTAGGATCCTTAGGGGCCGGACCGGGGAGCTGTTTTTT
CDR3: CSARILRGRTGELFF
J: TRBJ2-2
size: few
D: NA
V: TRBV20-1